There are a few counts of the clone carrying this T cell receptor (beta chain). Its antigen is as yet unknown. The data were taken from a study of blood T cells in healthy people across ages. Study observations and caveats: When set beside aged donors, long-lived donors presented more naive CD4+ cells and higher diversity. Roughly linear age-related decline in beta diversity appeared, significant by age about 37.

CDR3 size: 15 residues. Trimming pared 5 bases from V and 4 bases from J, leaving 17 bases between. CDR1 and CDR2 from the germline V gene are SGHTA and FQGNSA. Samples each had at least 6 micrograms of total RNA extracted. The authors ran a second PCR of roughly 6 to 12 cycles using a sample-barcoded 5' primer and a J-beta primer mix. Using its own MiXCR run on the 5' RACE reads, TCRdb lists one record per CDR3 protein. This table has approximately 810,000 distinct CDR3 sequences, around 28% appearing once. The chain carries TRBV7-2 and TRBJ2-5; D might be TRBD1 (6 bases). The material sequenced was blood. This clonotype was sampled from a woman older than 75 in good health. This CDR3 reads CASSPQDRFGETQYF. CDR3 coding DNA: TGTGCCAGCAGCCCCCAAGACAGGTTTGGAGAGACCCAGTACTTC.